These T cell receptor beta chains were read from a single sample in a study of blood T cell repertoires in COVID-19. Profiling relied on immunoSEQ multiplex PCR, and the TCRdb table lists in-frame clones only, not all of them. The table shows 70,000 to 95,000 clones, with about 80% occurring only once. Sequencing was done on a sample of peripheral blood. These receptors all stem from a human donor in a cohort sampled during active COVID-19. The CDR3 runs from the conserved cysteine through the conserved F or W. The D gene is left open where the match is weak. Expanded clones get a size class; other rows say once, few or many, or leave the size out.

abundance,v_gene,j_gene,d_gene,CDR3aa,CDR3nt
NA,TRBV15,TRBJ1-4,NA,CATSRGLRSDDEKLFF,TGTGCCACCAGCAGAGGGCTGAGGTCCGACGATGAAAAACTGTTTTTT
once,TRBV5-4,TRBJ2-1,NA,CASSAAYSSYNEQFF,TGTGCCAGCAGCGCCGCATACAGCTCCTACAATGAGCAGTTCTTC
NA,TRBV9,TRBJ2-1,TRBD2,CASSASPLAGGPYNEQFF,TGTGCCAGCAGCGCAAGTCCCCTAGCGGGGGGGCCATACAATGAGCAGTTCTTC
NA,TRBV11-2,TRBJ1-1,NA,CASSLGGRSTEAFF,TGTGCCAGCAGCTTGGGGGGGCGATCCACTGAAGCTTTCTTT
NA,TRBV5-1,TRBJ2-7,TRBD1,CASSVRDRGPSEQYF,TGCGCCAGCAGCGTCCGGGACAGGGGGCCTAGCGAGCAGTACTTC
NA,TRBV4-1,TRBJ2-3,NA,CASSQVGRLFAQYF,TGCGCCAGCAGCCAAGTCGGGAGACTCTTTGCGCAGTATTTT
NA,TRBV2,TRBJ1-1,NA,CASHGQSGVNTEAFF,TGTGCCAGCCATGGACAGAGCGGGGTGAACACTGAAGCTTTCTTT
NA,TRBV3-1/TRBV3-2,TRBJ2-1,TRBD2,CASSQFSGGAQFF,TGTGCCAGCAGCCAATTCAGCGGGGGCGCGCAGTTCTTC
NA,TRBV3-1/TRBV3-2,TRBJ1-2,NA,CASSQVRGYGYTF,TGTGCCAGCAGCCAAGTTAGGGGTTATGGCTACACCTTC
NA,TRBV7-8,TRBJ1-5,TRBD1,CASSLKTGDSNQPQHF,TGTGCCAGCAGCTTGAAGACAGGGGATAGCAATCAGCCCCAGCATTTT
NA,TRBV11-3,TRBJ1-1,NA,CASSFEGDTEAFF,TGTGCCAGCAGCTTTGAGGGGGACACTGAAGCTTTCTTT
NA,TRBV11-1,TRBJ2-2,TRBD2,CASRFRTSAGGELFF,TGTGCCAGCAGATTCCGGACTAGCGCAGGCGGGGAGCTGTTTTTT
NA,TRBV7-9,TRBJ1-1,NA,CASSLGQNTEAFF,TGTGCCAGCAGCTTAGGGCAGAACACTGAAGCTTTCTTT
few,TRBV27,TRBJ2-7,TRBD2,CASSDLLAGLYEQYF,TGTGCCAGCAGCGACCTATTAGCGGGGCTCTACGAGCAGTACTTC
NA,TRBV12-3/TRBV12-4,TRBJ1-1,NA,CASSLAGNTEAFF,TGTGCCAGCAGTTTAGCCGGTAACACTGAAGCTTTCTTT
once,TRBV7-9,TRBJ2-7,NA,CASSLIGDEQYF,TGTGCCAGCAGCTTAATCGGGGACGAGCAGTACTTC
NA,TRBV3-1/TRBV3-2,TRBJ1-2,NA,CASSQVAGQFNYGYTF,TGTGCCAGCAGCCAAGTCGCCGGACAGTTTAACTATGGCTACACCTTC
NA,TRBV7-3,TRBJ1-6,TRBD1,CASSSGTGLYSPLHF,TGTGCCAGCAGCTCCGGGACAGGGTTATATTCACCCCTCCACTTT
NA,TRBV13,TRBJ1-6,NA,CASSLDSYSPLHF,TGTGCCAGCAGCTTAGATTCGTATTCACCCCTCCACTTT
NA,TRBV19,TRBJ1-1,TRBD1,CASSIRTGSTEAFF,TGTGCCAGTAGTATCAGGACAGGGAGCACTGAAGCTTTCTTT
NA,TRBV5-1,TRBJ2-5,NA,CASSLKPTDGAQYF,TGCGCCAGCAGCTTGAAGCCGACGGACGGGGCCCAGTACTTC
NA,TRBV6-5,TRBJ2-3,TRBD1,CASTIDRADTQYF,TGTGCCAGCACCATCGACAGGGCAGATACGCAGTATTTT
once,TRBV19,TRBJ2-2,NA,CASSNQGTGELFF,TGTGCCAGTAGTAATCAGGGCACCGGGGAGCTGTTTTTT
NA,TRBV2,TRBJ2-2,TRBD2,CASSDLGGGYTGELFF,TGTGCCAGCAGTGATCTTGGCGGGGGGTACACCGGGGAGCTGTTTTTT
NA,TRBV7-9,TRBJ2-1,TRBD2,CASSYSGGAPNEQFF,TGTGCCAGCAGCTACAGCGGGGGGGCCCCCAATGAGCAGTTCTTC
NA,TRBV19,TRBJ1-1,NA,CASSPPGNTEAFF,TGTGCCAGTAGTCCGCCCGGGAACACTGAAGCTTTCTTT
NA,TRBV5-1,TRBJ2-3,TRBD2,CASSSIPSGGRRDTQYF,TGCGCCAGCAGCTCCATTCCTAGCGGGGGTAGGCGAGATACGCAGTATTTT
NA,TRBV6-5,TRBJ2-4,NA,CASSPGAKNIQYF,TGTGCCAGCAGTCCCGGGGCCAAAAACATTCAGTACTTC
once,TRBV29-1,TRBJ1-1,NA,CSVEDRRGRWENTEAFF,TGCAGCGTTGAAGATCGGAGAGGGCGGTGGGAAAACACTGAAGCTTTCTTT
NA,TRBV7-9,TRBJ1-2,NA,CASSLVGGAWGYTF,TGTGCCAGCAGCTTGGTAGGGGGGGCCTGGGGCTACACCTTC
NA,TRBV5-1,TRBJ2-5,NA,CASSLRGAYQETQYF,TGCGCCAGCAGCTTGCGGGGGGCGTACCAAGAGACCCAGTACTTC
NA,TRBV19,TRBJ1-5,NA,CASRSYSNQPQHF,TGTGCCAGTAGGAGTTATAGCAATCAGCCCCAGCATTTT
NA,TRBV7-2,TRBJ2-5,NA,CASSSQTGETQYF,TGTGCCAGCAGCTCTCAGACAGGAGAGACCCAGTACTTC
once,TRBV6-1,TRBJ2-3,NA,CASSEAAGAGTDTQYF,TGTGCCAGCAGTGAAGCTGCGGGGGCAGGCACAGATACGCAGTATTTT
NA,TRBV5-1,TRBJ2-7,NA,CASSLERGYEQYF,TGCGCCAGCAGCTTGGAAAGGGGCTACGAGCAGTACTTC
NA,TRBV9,TRBJ2-7,TRBD1,CASSGDGGQGFPSSYEQYF,TGTGCCAGCAGCGGAGATGGGGGACAGGGGTTTCCAAGCTCCTACGAGCAGTACTTC
NA,TRBV7-9,TRBJ2-2,NA,CASSSGLASSRTGELFF,TGTGCCAGCAGCTCAGGACTCGCCTCGTCGCGCACCGGGGAGCTGTTTTTT
once,TRBV7-8,TRBJ2-3,NA,CASSSRGGTDTQYF,TGTGCCAGCAGCTCCAGGGGTGGCACAGATACGCAGTATTTT
NA,TRBV27,TRBJ1-5,NA,CASSLFYNQPQHF,TGTGCCAGCAGTTTATTCTACAATCAGCCCCAGCATTTT
few,TRBV5-1,TRBJ1-3,NA,CASSVDKSSGNTIYF,TGCGCCAGCAGTGTTGACAAGAGCTCTGGAAACACCATATATTTT
NA,TRBV7-2,TRBJ1-2,NA,CASSLRWTVYGYTF,TGTGCCAGCAGCTTACGCTGGACAGTCTATGGCTACACCTTC
NA,TRBV10-2,TRBJ2-5,NA,CASSDGIETQYF,TGCGCCAGCAGTGACGGGATCGAGACCCAGTACTTC
NA,TRBV18,TRBJ1-2,NA,CASSPPGRQANYGYTF,TGTGCCAGCTCACCACCGGGGAGACAGGCGAACTATGGCTACACCTTC
few,TRBV7-9,TRBJ1-5,NA,CAISDRDQPQHF,TGTGCCATCTCAGACCGGGATCAGCCCCAGCATTTT
NA,TRBV7-2,TRBJ1-2,NA,CASSFSAGGSYGYTF,TGTGCCAGCAGCTTTTCGGCCGGGGGATCCTATGGCTACACCTTC
once,TRBV6-1,TRBJ2-1,TRBD2,CASSEAAGGRNEQFF,TGTGCCAGCAGTGAAGCCGCGGGGGGGCGGAATGAGCAGTTCTTC
once,TRBV28,TRBJ1-2,TRBD1,CASRLRDRGWYGYTF,TGTGCCAGCAGGCTTCGGGACAGGGGTTGGTATGGCTACACCTTC
NA,TRBV3-1/TRBV3-2,TRBJ2-1,NA,CASSQVRRGPYNEQFF,TGTGCCAGCAGCCAAGTGAGGCGGGGCCCCTACAATGAGCAGTTCTTC
NA,TRBV15,TRBJ1-2,NA,CATSRRRDGYTF,TGTGCCACCAGCAGGCGCAGGGATGGCTACACCTTC
once,TRBV28,TRBJ2-1,NA,CASSVRGDEQFF,TGTGCCAGCAGTGTCAGGGGAGATGAGCAGTTCTTC
NA,TRBV4-1,TRBJ2-7,TRBD1,CASSQGQGGEQYF,TGCGCCAGCAGCCAAGGACAGGGTGGCGAGCAGTACTTC
once,TRBV28,TRBJ2-7,TRBD1,CASRARRDRAYSYEQYF,TGTGCCAGCAGAGCCCGCCGGGACAGGGCGTACTCCTACGAGCAGTACTTC
NA,TRBV2,TRBJ2-5,TRBD1,CASRAGQGPRTQYF,TGTGCCAGCAGGGCCGGACAGGGGCCCAGGACCCAGTACTTC
NA,TRBV5-4,TRBJ2-1,NA,CASSLGQSGHNEQFF,TGTGCCAGCAGCTTGGGACAGTCAGGCCACAATGAGCAGTTCTTC
many,TRBV6-5,TRBJ1-5,TRBD1,CASSSRQGNQPQHF,TGTGCCAGCAGTTCTCGACAGGGAAATCAGCCCCAGCATTTT
NA,TRBV9,TRBJ2-1,TRBD1,CASSVDRGFINEQFF,TGTGCCAGCAGCGTCGACAGGGGATTTATCAATGAGCAGTTCTTC
NA,TRBV6-5,TRBJ1-3,TRBD1,CASSMDRGRNTIYF,TGTGCCAGCAGTATGGACAGGGGGCGAAACACCATATATTTT
NA,TRBV27,TRBJ2-1,NA,CASTSSALPDNEQFF,TGTGCCAGCACCTCGTCCGCCCTTCCGGACAATGAGCAGTTCTTC